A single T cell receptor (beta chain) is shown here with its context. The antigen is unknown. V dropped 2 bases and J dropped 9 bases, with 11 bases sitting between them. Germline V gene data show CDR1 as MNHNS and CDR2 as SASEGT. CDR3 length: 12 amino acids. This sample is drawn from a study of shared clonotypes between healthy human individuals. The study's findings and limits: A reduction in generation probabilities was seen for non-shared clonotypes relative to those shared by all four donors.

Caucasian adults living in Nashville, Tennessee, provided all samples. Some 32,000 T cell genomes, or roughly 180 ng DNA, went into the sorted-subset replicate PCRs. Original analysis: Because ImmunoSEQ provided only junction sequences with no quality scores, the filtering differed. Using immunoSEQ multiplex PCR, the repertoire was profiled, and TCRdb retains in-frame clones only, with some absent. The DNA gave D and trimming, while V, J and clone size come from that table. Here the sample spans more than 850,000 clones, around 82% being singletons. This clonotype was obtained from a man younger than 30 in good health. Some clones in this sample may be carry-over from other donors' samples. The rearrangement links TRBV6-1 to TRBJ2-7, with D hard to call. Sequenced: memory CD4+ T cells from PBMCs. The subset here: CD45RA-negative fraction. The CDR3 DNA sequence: TGTGCCAGCAGTGAATTTAGGCACGCGCAGTACTTC. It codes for CASSEFRHAQYF.